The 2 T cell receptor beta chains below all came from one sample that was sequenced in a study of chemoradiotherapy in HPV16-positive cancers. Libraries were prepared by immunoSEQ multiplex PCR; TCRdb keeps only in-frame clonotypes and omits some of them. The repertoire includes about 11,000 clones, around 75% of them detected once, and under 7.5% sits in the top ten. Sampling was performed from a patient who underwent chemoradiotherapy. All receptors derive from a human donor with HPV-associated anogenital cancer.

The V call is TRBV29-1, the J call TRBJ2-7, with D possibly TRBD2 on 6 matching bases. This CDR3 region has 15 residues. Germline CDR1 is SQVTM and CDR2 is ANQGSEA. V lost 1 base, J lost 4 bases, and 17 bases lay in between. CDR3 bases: TGCAGCGTTGAAGTATCGGGTCTAGCGCGTTACGAGCAGTACTTC. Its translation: CSVEVSGLARYEQYF.

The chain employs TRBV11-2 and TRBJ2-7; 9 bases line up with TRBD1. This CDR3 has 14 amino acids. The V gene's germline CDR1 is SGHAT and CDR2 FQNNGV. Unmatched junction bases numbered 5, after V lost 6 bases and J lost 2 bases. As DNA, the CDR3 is TGTGCCAGCAGGGCCGGGGACAGGGCCTACGAGCAGTACTTC. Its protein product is CASRAGDRAYEQYF.